This TCR beta chain is drawn from a study of OX40 agonist ivuxolimab in advanced cancers. Study summary: Ivuxolimab was delivered to patients intravenously every 2 weeks at doses spanning 0.01 to 10 mg/kg.

Using immunoSEQ multiplex PCR, the repertoire was profiled, and TCRdb retains in-frame clones only, with some absent. The sample holds about 20,000 clones, 65% to 85% seen once. Details on this clone: Its cognate antigen is unknown.

Notes on the study in general: It was also the case that some nonresponders had low normalized T-cell clonal expansion. CD8+ T cells (on average) carried more expanded clones than CD4+ T cells.

From germline, CDR1 is MDHEN and CDR2 SYDVKM. V lost 5 bases and J 5 bases, leaving 19 bases between the germline ends. The CDR3 is 16 amino acids. The TCR sequence derives from an adult with an advanced solid tumor such as melanoma, head and neck, liver or kidney cancer. The chain couples TRBV28 to TRBJ1-5, with TRBD1 as a possible D gene (6 bases). The specimen was CD4+ or CD8+ T cells sorted from blood, collected in a trial of the OX40 agonist ivuxolimab. The CDR3 DNA follows: TGTGCCAGCAGTGTATCGACAGGATGGGCCTATCAGCCCCAGCATTTT. This codes for CASSVSTGWAYQPQHF.